A single sample is the source of the 14 T cell receptor beta chains below, sequenced in a study of T cells in narcolepsy. Profiled with immunoSEQ multiplex PCR; TCRdb holds only in-frame clones, not every one. In the table there are around 35,000 clones, roughly 80% of which are singletons. Material for sequencing was memory (CD45RA-) CD4+ T cells from blood. Receptors were obtained from a human donor in good health.

The chain links TRBV7-6 to TRBJ2-2, with a weak D call TRBD1 (6 bases). The CDR3 totals 16 residues. V was clipped by 4 bases and J by 1 base, with 13 bases between them. CDR1 SGHVS and CDR2 FNYEAQ come from the germline V gene. The CDR3 nucleotides read TGTGCCAGCAGCTCCCCGTGGGACAAGAACACCGGGGAGCTGTTTTTT. Translating it yields CASSSPWDKNTGELFF.

The chain joins TRBV28 to TRBJ2-5, with TRBD2 matching 7 bases. Gene TRBJ2-7 matches the end of the DNA better, so the J call may be wrong. Germline V gene lookup returns CDR1 MDHEN and CDR2 SYDVKM. The CDR3 extends over 13 amino acids. The CDR3 here is CASLDRDYYEQYF. Here the CDR3 DNA reads TGTGCCAGCCTGGACCGGGACTACTACGAGCAGTACTTC.

This clone was found once. This sequence joins TRBV4-1 and TRBJ1-1, with 7 bases that match TRBD1. Germline V gives CDR1 MGHRA, CDR2 YSYEKL. The length of the CDR3 is 20 residues. Trimming cost V 0 bases and J 4 bases; bases outside gene matches: 20. CDR3 loop: CASSQDRSWPGGVKGTEAFF. The CDR3 DNA follows: TGCGCCAGCAGCCAAGATAGGTCTTGGCCAGGGGGGGTCAAGGGCACTGAAGCTTTCTTT.

This chain links TRBV6-5 with TRBJ2-1; D might be TRBD2 (6 bases). The CDR3 is 14 amino acids. Trimming removed 6 bases at V and 9 bases at J, with 18 bases between. Germline assignment: CDR1 MNHEY and CDR2 SVGAGI. In DNA, the CDR3 is TGTGCCAGCAGCCCCCAAGTCCGGGGAGGTGAGCAGTTCTTC. This encodes CASSPQVRGGEQFF.

This rearrangement joins TRBV5-4 to TRBJ2-1; the D is unclear. Germline CDR1 reads SGHNT; CDR2 reads YYREEE (reference sequence). Trimming shortened V by 7 bases and J by 0 bases, and 14 bases separated the two germline ends. CDR3 length: 15 amino acids. The CDR3 DNA sequence: TGTGCCAGCCATCCTCCGTTGGCCTCCTACAATGAGCAGTTCTTC. Its translation: CASHPPLASYNEQFF.

The chain combines TRBV7-2 with TRBJ2-3, with a weak D call TRBD2 (6 bases). The CDR3 has 15 residues. Germline CDR1 and CDR2: SGHTA and FQGNSA. Trimming left V 6 bases short and J 0 bases short, with 13 bases between. The CDR3 DNA reads as TGTGCCAGCAGACTTCGGACTACCAGCACAGATACGCAGTATTTT. Encoded protein: CASRLRTTSTDTQYF. Together with reference TRBV7-2 and TRBJ2-3, the CDR3 gives the full variable domain: GAGVSQSPSNKVTEKGKDVELRCDPISGHTALYWYRQSLGQGLEFLIYFQGNSAPDKSGLPSDRFSAERTGGSVSTLTIQRTQQEDSAVYLCASRLRTTSTDTQYFGPGTRLTVL.

This sequence joins TRBV6-5 and TRBJ2-1; no clear D gene. The germline CDR1 and CDR2 sequences are MNHEY and SVGAGI. This CDR3 contains 15 residues. V lost 6 bases to trimming and J lost 0 bases, with 12 bases between them. The CDR3 region is CASRPTMSSYNEQFF. In nucleotides, the CDR3 is TGTGCCAGCAGGCCTACTATGAGCTCCTACAATGAGCAGTTCTTC.

The rearrangement joins TRBV7-2 to TRBJ1-2; no clear D gene. Between the trimmed V and J ends, which lost 3 bases and 0 bases, there was a span of 11 bases. Germline assignment: CDR1 SGHTA and CDR2 FQGNSA. CDR3 length equals 15 residues. The CDR3 DNA is TGTGCCAGCAGCTTGGTTATGGTCGCTAACTATGGCTACACCTTC. Encoded protein: CASSLVMVANYGYTF.

This rearrangement joins TRBV6-1 to TRBJ2-5; the match to TRBD1 covers 7 bases. Gene TRBJ2-7 matches the end of the DNA better, so the J call may be wrong. This CDR3 spans 14 amino acids. Germline assignment: CDR1 MNHNS and CDR2 SASEGT. CDR3 in amino acids: CASSFQGEGSEQYF. For the CDR3, the DNA is TGTGCCAGCAGTTTCCAGGGGGAAGGGAGCGAGCAGTACTTC.

The V gene is TRBV19, the J gene TRBJ2-3; no reliable D call. The ends were cut back, 3 bases at V and 1 base at J, with 8 bases in the middle. Germline V lookup: CDR1 LNHDA, CDR2 SQIVND (reference sequence). CDR3 length: 14 residues. The CDR3 bases are TGTGCCAGTAGTATCGCTGGGGGCACAGATACGCAGTATTTT. Translated: CASSIAGGTDTQYF.

The chain employs TRBV11-3 and TRBJ2-2, with D possibly being TRBD2 (5 bases). Germline V gene data show CDR1 as SGHNT and CDR2 as YENEEA. The ends were cut back, 5 bases at V and 4 bases at J, with 5 bases in the middle. The length of the CDR3 is 12 residues. CDR3 nucleotides: TGTGCCAGCAGCCGGGGCACCGGGGAGCTGTTTTTT. Protein sequence: CASSRGTGELFF.

The rearrangement joins TRBV5-4 to TRBJ2-5; D is ambiguous. Per germline, CDR1 SGHNT and CDR2 YYREEE (reference sequence). This CDR3 contains 12 residues. Trimming shortened V by 4 bases and J by 5 bases, and 9 bases separated the two germline ends. CDR3 nucleotide sequence: TGTGCCAGCAGCGATCCCGGGGAGACCCAGTACTTC. Its protein is CASSDPGETQYF.

The chain has TRBV7-9 and TRBJ2-7, with a tentative D call TRBD2 (5 bases). The CDR3 loop spans 13 amino acids. Trimming removed 1 base from V and 3 bases from J, with 7 bases in between. CDR1 SEHNR and CDR2 FQNEAQ come from the germline V gene (reference sequence). CDR3: CASSLVSGYEQYF. In nucleotides, the CDR3 is TGTGCCAGCAGCTTAGTCAGCGGCTACGAGCAGTACTTC. Full variable domain (rest looked up from reference TRBV7-9 and TRBJ2-7): DTGVSQNPRHKITKRGQNVTFRCDPISEHNRLYWYRQTLGQGPEFLTYFQNEAQLEKSRLLSDRFSAERPKGSFSTLEIQRTEQGDSAMYLCASSLVSGYEQYFGPGTRLTVT.

This clone has only one observation. The chain carries TRBV5-1 and TRBJ2-2; 10 bases match TRBD1. Losses at the gene ends were 4 bases for V and 7 bases for J; bases not matched to a gene: 10. This CDR3 spans 16 amino acids. Germline CDR1 SGHRS, CDR2 YFSETQ. This CDR3 is CASSAGTGDRGGELFF. The CDR3 nucleotides are TGCGCCAGCAGCGCCGGGACAGGGGACAGAGGCGGGGAGCTGTTTTTT.